The rows below give T cell receptor beta chains drawn from one sample of a study of HIV-infected children after antiretroviral therapy interruption. MiXCR, applied by TCRdb to the 3' RACE reads, yields one record per CDR3 protein. The sample consists of more than 85,000 distinct CDR3 sequences, approximately 6.9% of them appearing once. Material: CD45RA+ CD4+ T cells from PBMCs, pooled from several time points, obtained from a donor given antiretroviral therapy, either interrupted or continuous. Receptors originate from a pool of human donors with HIV. Each CDR3 is given with its conserved first and last residue. The D gene is left open where the match is weak. The size field is filled for only some rows; it gives once, few, many or a size class.

j_call clone_size d_call v_call cdr3_aa cdr3_nt
TRBJ2-3 many - TRBV20-1 CSARQYSNTDTQYF TGCAGTGCTCGACAGTATTCTAACACAGATACGCAGTATTTT
TRBJ1-2 many TRBD1 TRBV29-1 CSVRTTGEHGYTF TGCAGCGTCCGTACGACAGGGGAACATGGCTACACCTTC
TRBJ2-7 few TRBD2 TRBV19 CASSSHLAGGVTSYEQYF TGTGCCAGTAGTTCACATTTAGCGGGGGGAGTCACCTCCTACGAGCAGTACTTC
TRBJ2-2 many TRBD1 TRBV7-8 CASSLVRAGGYTNTGELFF TGTGCCAGCAGCTTAGTGCGGGCAGGGGGTTATACGAACACCGGGGAGCTGTTTTTT
TRBJ2-4 - TRBD2 TRBV19 CASSQGLAILENIQYF TGTGCCAGTAGTCAGGGACTAGCGATACTCGAAAACATTCAGTACTTC
TRBJ1-5 many TRBD1 TRBV20-1 CSALRPGQGNQPQHF TGCAGTGCCCTTAGACCGGGACAGGGCAATCAGCCCCAGCATTTT
TRBJ2-3 many - TRBV7-3 CASSFRTETDTQYF TGTGCCAGCAGCTTCCGGACAGAAACAGATACGCAGTATTTT
TRBJ1-1 many TRBD1 TRBV27 CASSSHSPARGNGAFF TGTGCCAGCAGTTCTCACTCCCCGGCCAGGGGGAACGGAGCTTTCTTT
TRBJ2-3 many TRBD2 TRBV2 CASTSLTSSDTQYF TGTGCCAGCACCTCCCTGACTAGCTCCGATACGCAGTATTTT
TRBJ2-7 few - TRBV12-3/TRBV12-4 CASSFISSTSSYEQYF TGTGCCAGCAGTTTCATCTCATCAACGAGCTCCTACGAGCAGTACTTC
TRBJ1-4 many - TRBV4-1 CASSRPGLPGLGELFF TGCGCCAGCAGCCGTCCCGGGCTTCCAGGGTTAGGGGAACTGTTTTTT
TRBJ2-3 many TRBD2 TRBV4-2 CASSQASGSTDTQYF TGTGCCAGCAGCCAAGCTAGCGGGAGCACAGATACGCAGTATTTT
TRBJ2-7 many - TRBV7-2 CASSLVRRGYEQYF TGTGCCAGCAGCTTAGTCCGACGGGGCTACGAGCAGTACTTC
TRBJ2-1 many - TRBV12-3/TRBV12-4 CATLFANEQFF TGTGCCACCTTATTTGCCAATGAGCAGTTCTTC
TRBJ1-3 - TRBD1 TRBV9 CASSGPTGKGNTIYF TGTGCCAGCAGCGGGCCGACAGGGAAAGGAAACACCATATATTTT
TRBJ2-1 - - TRBV7-2 CASSPEAGREQFF TGTGCCAGCAGCCCCGAAGCGGGTCGAGAGCAGTTCTTC
TRBJ2-5 many - TRBV5-4 CASSYDRRETQYF TGTGCCAGCAGCTACGACAGAAGGGAGACCCAGTACTTC
TRBJ1-1 many TRBD1 TRBV28 CASSFLGTENTEAFF TGTGCCAGCAGTTTCCTGGGGACAGAGAACACTGAAGCTTTCTTT
TRBJ1-1 many - TRBV28 CASSRDGGAFF TGTGCCAGCAGCCGGGACGGGGGCGCTTTCTTT
TRBJ2-2 few TRBD1 TRBV12-3/TRBV12-4 CAIAGTGNTGELFF TGTGCCATAGCCGGGACAGGGAACACCGGGGAGCTGTTTTTT
TRBJ2-2 many TRBD1 TRBV7-6 CASSPRDRAHRELFF TGTGCCAGCAGCCCCCGAGACAGGGCTCATCGGGAGCTGTTTTTT
TRBJ1-6 many - TRBV11-2 CASSSVRSPLHF TGTGCCAGCAGCTCGGTCAGGTCACCCCTCCACTTT
TRBJ2-2 many TRBD1 TRBV7-2 CASSPQGARVAGELFF TGTGCCAGCAGTCCCCAGGGGGCGAGGGTGGCCGGGGAGCTGTTTTTT
TRBJ2-7 many - TRBV12-3/TRBV12-4 CASSLIGLNEQYF TGTGCCAGCAGTTTGATAGGGTTGAACGAGCAGTACTTC
TRBJ2-3 few TRBD2 TRBV5-1 CASSGTSGVPDTQYF TGCGCCAGCAGCGGGACTAGCGGGGTCCCAGATACGCAGTATTTT
TRBJ2-1 few TRBD1 TRBV6-2/TRBV6-3 CASTSGTGYNEQFF TGTGCCAGCACCTCCGGGACAGGGTACAATGAGCAGTTCTTC
TRBJ2-4 many TRBD1 TRBV12-3/TRBV12-4 CASSSGTGVKNIQYF TGTGCCAGCAGTTCCGGGACAGGGGTTAAAAACATTCAGTACTTC
TRBJ2-5 few - TRBV5-1 CASSFGQPPTQYF TGCGCCAGCAGCTTCGGGCAGCCTCCGACCCAGTACTTC
TRBJ1-1 few - TRBV15 CATSREGTPKAFF TGTGCCACCAGCAGGGAGGGGACACCAAAAGCTTTCTTT
TRBJ1-5 many - TRBV7-2 CASSLGRTNNQPQHF TGTGCCAGCAGCTTAGGGAGGACCAACAATCAGCCCCAGCATTTT
TRBJ2-5 many - TRBV11-3 CASSLGQGGAETQYF TGTGCCAGCAGCCTTGGACAAGGAGGAGCAGAGACCCAGTACTTC
TRBJ1-1 many - TRBV5-1 CASSLIRGTAEAFF TGCGCCAGCAGCTTGATAAGGGGTACGGCTGAAGCTTTCTTT
TRBJ1-1 many - TRBV3-1 CASSQDRGRNTEAFF TGTGCCAGCAGCCAAGACAGGGGCAGGAACACTGAAGCTTTCTTT
TRBJ2-1 many - TRBV29-1 CSVEAGANEQFF TGCAGCGTTGAAGCAGGGGCCAATGAGCAGTTCTTC
TRBJ2-5 many TRBD1 TRBV25-1 CASSPVLGTGFPVGQETQYF TGTGCCAGCAGCCCGGTTCTCGGGACAGGGTTCCCGGTAGGCCAAGAGACCCAGTACTTC
TRBJ1-4 many TRBD1 TRBV6-1 CASSALQGSGEKLFF TGTGCCAGCAGTGCCCTACAGGGGAGCGGTGAAAAACTGTTTTTT
TRBJ1-1 - TRBD1 TRBV18 CASSLGTGPNTEAFF TGTGCCAGCTCGCTTGGGACAGGTCCGAACACTGAAGCTTTCTTT
TRBJ2-4 many - TRBV3-1 CASSQGLGVVENIQYF TGTGCCAGCAGCCAAGGACTGGGGGTGGTTGAAAACATTCAGTACTTC
TRBJ2-3 many - TRBV7-2 CATTQSTDTQYF TGTGCCACCACCCAGAGCACAGATACGCAGTATTTT
TRBJ1-5 many TRBD1 TRBV6-1 CASIRTGPNQPQHF TGTGCCAGCATAAGGACAGGCCCCAATCAGCCCCAGCATTTT
TRBJ1-6 many - TRBV7-9 CASSFLPPGHGAKALHF TGTGCCAGCAGCTTTCTACCGCCGGGACACGGCGCTAAGGCCCTCCACTTT
TRBJ1-5 few - TRBV29-1 CSVDSGFSNQPQHF TGCAGCGTTGATTCCGGTTTTAGCAATCAGCCCCAGCATTTT